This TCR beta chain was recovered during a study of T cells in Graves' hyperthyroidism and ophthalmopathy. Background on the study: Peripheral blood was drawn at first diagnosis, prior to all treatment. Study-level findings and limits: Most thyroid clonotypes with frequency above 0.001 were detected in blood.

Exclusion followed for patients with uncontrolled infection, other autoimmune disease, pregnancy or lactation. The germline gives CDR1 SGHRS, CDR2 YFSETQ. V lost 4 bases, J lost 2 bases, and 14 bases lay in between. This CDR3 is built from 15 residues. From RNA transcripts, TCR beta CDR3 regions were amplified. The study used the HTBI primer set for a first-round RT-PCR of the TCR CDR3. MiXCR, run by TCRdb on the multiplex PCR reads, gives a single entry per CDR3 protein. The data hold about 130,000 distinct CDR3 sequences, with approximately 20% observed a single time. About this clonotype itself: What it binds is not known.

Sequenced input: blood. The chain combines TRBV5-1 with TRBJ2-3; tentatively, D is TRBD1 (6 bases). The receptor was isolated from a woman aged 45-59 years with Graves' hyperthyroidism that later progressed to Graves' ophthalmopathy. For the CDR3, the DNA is TGCGCCAGCAGCGCGACGACAGGAGTCACAGATACGCAGTATTTT. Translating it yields CASSATTGVTDTQYF.